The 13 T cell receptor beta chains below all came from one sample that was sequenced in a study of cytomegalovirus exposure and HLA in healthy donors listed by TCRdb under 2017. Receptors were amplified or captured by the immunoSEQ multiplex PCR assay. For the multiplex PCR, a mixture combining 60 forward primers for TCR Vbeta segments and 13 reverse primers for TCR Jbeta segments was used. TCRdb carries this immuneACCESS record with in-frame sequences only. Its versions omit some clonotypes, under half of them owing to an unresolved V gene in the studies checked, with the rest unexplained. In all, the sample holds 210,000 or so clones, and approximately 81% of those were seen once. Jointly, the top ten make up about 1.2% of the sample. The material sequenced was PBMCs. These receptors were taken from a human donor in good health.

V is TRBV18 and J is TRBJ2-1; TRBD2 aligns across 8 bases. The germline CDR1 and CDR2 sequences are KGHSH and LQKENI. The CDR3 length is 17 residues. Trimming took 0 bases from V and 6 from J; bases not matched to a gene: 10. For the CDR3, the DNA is TGTGCCAGCTCACCACCGGGATACGGGAGGGACATCAATGAGCAGTTCTTC. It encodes CASSPPGYGRDINEQFF.

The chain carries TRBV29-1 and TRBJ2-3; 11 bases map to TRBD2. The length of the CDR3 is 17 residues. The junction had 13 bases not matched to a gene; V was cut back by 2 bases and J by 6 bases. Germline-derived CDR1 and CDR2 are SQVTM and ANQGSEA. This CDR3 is CSVELRGLAGRTDTQYF. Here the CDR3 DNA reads TGCAGCGTTGAACTACGAGGACTAGCGGGCCGGACGGATACGCAGTATTTT.

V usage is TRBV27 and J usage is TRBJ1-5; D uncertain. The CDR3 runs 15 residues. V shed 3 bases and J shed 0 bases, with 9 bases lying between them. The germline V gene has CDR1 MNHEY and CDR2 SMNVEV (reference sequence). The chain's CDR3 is CASSLRAYSNQPQHF. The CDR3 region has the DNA TGTGCCAGCAGTTTGAGGGCCTATAGCAATCAGCCCCAGCATTTT.

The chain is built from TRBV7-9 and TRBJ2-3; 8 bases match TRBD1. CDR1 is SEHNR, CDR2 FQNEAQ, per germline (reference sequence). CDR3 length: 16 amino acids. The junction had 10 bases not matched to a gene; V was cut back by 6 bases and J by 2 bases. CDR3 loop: CASSYQGAFHTDTQYF. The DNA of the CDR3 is TGTGCCAGCAGTTACCAGGGGGCTTTTCACACAGATACGCAGTATTTT.

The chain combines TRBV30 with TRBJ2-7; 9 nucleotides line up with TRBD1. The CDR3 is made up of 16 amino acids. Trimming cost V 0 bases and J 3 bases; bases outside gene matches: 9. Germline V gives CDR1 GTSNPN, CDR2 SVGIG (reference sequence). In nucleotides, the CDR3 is TGTGCCTGGAGTGTAATTGGGGGACAGGGCTTCTACGAGCAGTACTTC. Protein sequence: CAWSVIGGQGFYEQYF.

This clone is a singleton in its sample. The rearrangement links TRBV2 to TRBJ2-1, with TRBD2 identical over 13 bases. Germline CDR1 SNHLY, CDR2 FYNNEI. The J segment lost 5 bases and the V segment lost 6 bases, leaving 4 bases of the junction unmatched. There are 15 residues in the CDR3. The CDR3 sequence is CASRGGLAGDNEQFF. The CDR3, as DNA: TGTGCCAGCAGGGGAGGACTAGCGGGAGACAATGAGCAGTTCTTC.

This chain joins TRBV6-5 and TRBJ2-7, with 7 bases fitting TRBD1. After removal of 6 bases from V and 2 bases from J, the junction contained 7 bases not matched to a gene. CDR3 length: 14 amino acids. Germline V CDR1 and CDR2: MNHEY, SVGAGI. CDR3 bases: TGTGCCAGCAGCACCGGGACAGAGGCCTACGAGCAGTACTTC. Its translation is CASSTGTEAYEQYF.

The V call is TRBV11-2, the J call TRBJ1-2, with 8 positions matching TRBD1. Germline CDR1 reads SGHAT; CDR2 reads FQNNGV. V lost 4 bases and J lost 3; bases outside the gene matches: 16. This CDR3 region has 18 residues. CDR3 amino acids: CASSSPLHRTGPHYGYTF. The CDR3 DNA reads TGTGCCAGCAGCTCACCTCTCCACAGGACAGGGCCTCACTATGGCTACACCTTC.

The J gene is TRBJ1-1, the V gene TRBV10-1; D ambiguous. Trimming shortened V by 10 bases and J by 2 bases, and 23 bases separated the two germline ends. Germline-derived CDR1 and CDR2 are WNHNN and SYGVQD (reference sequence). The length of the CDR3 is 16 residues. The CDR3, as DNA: TGCGCCAACCCAATGGAGAGGGCTCAGCCCAACACTGAAGCTTTCTTT. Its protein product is CANPMERAQPNTEAFF.

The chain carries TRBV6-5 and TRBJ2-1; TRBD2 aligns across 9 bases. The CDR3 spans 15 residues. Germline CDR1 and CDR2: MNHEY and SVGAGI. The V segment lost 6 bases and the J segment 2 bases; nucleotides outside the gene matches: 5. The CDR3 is CASSLSGSAYNEQFF. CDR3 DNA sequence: TGTGCCAGCAGCCTTAGCGGGAGCGCCTACAATGAGCAGTTCTTC.

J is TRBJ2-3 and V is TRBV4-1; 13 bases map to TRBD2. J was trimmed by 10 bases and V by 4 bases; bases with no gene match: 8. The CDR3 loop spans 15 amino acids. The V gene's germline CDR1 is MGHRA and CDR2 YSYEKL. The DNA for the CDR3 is TGCGCCAGCAGCCCGGGACTAGCGGGAAACGGCGCGCAGTATTTT. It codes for CASSPGLAGNGAQYF.

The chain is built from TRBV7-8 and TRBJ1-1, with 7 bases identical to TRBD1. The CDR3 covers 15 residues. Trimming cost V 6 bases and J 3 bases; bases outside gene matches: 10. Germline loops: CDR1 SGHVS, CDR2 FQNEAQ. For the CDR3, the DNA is TGTGCCAGCAGACATAAAAGGGGGCTGGACACTGAAGCTTTCTTT. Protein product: CASRHKRGLDTEAFF.

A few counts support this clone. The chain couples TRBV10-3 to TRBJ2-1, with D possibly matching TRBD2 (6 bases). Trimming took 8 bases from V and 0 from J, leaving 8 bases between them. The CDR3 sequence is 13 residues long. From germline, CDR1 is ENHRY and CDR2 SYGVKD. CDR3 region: CAIGGSSYNEQFF. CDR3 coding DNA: TGTGCCATCGGGGGGAGCTCCTACAATGAGCAGTTCTTC.